The source of this T cell receptor beta chain is a study of T cell changes during pregnancy in multiple sclerosis. TCRdb's table, derived via immunoSEQ multiplex PCR, lists solely in-frame clones and lacks some. The table records some 47,000 clones, roughly 89% of them present only once. This TCR derives from a female donor with multiple sclerosis, enrolled in a pregnancy study. The sequencing here drew on peripheral blood, taken in the first trimester of pregnancy.

The CDR3 here is CASSTIEGYTF. The CDR3 DNA reads as TGTGCCAGCAGTACCATAGAAGGCTACACCTTC. This chain connects TRBV2 to TRBJ1-2; no definite D call. V was pared by 5 bases and J by 8 bases, with 9 bases between. From germline, CDR1 is SNHLY and CDR2 FYNNEI. The CDR3 sequence is 11 residues long. The variable domain in full, with the rest retrieved from reference TRBV2 and TRBJ1-2, is EPEVTQTPSHQVTQMGQEVILRCVPISNHLYFYWYRQILGQKVEFLVSFYNNEISEKSEIFDDQFSVERPDGSNFTLKIRSTKLEDSAMYFCASSTIEGYTFGSGTRLTVV.